What follows is one T cell receptor (beta chain) and its context. What antigen it recognizes has not been identified. No base-level quality is on record; no much larger clone is a single base apart. TCRbeta CDR3 regions were amplified from genomic DNA using the immunoSEQ Assay, a bias-controlled multiplex PCR. The original methods were these. Within the assay, amplification of reference gene primers was used to estimate how many nucleated cells each sample contained. To quantify the absolute abundance of each unique TCRbeta CDR3 rearrangement, sequence reads were collapsed and filtered. For each sample, productive Simpson clonality was calculated by taking the square root of Simpson's diversity index across productive rearrangements. TCRdb took this table from immuneACCESS and kept in-frame rearrangements with V and J called. Such tables lack part of the clones; where checked against another copy, unresolved V genes explain under half of the gap, and the rest is unexplained. V, J and clone size are those of that table, while D and trimming were read from the DNA. The sample table lists tens of thousands of clones, 75% to 85% of them with a count of one. The ten largest account for around 8.6% of the sample.

This sample is part of a study of blood T cell repertoires in COVID-19 (dated by TCRdb to about 2020). In the study overall: Samples covering the acute and convalescent phases of COVID-19 were provided by collaborators in the United States, Italy and Spain. The material from the prospective study consisted of cDNA or gDNA derived from T cells, B-cell-depleted T cells, or PBMCs. The dataset comprised deeply sampled blood TCRbeta repertoires from subjects exposed to, actively infected with, or recovered from COVID-19. A freely available public database, intended as a resource for researchers studying the immune response to SARS-CoV-2, is where the repertoires were released. The samples were drawn from the first 160 participants of the ongoing ImmuneRACE study and from over a thousand subjects provided by 6 global collaborators. Nearly every sample came with metadata listing a de-identified subject ID, COVID-19 status, age in years and sex. HLA class I and class II types, where available, came from metadata supplied by the sample provider rather than from assay-based typing.

Collaborating institutions collected whole blood in K2EDTA tubes following their own protocols. For TCRbeta analysis, collaborators shipped samples in one of three forms: frozen whole blood, isolated PBMCs, or DNA extracted from either of those sample types. What the authors observed across the whole study: The quantity of clinical and demographic metadata differed by source and by participant and was supplied without curation.

The CDR1 and CDR2 encoded by the germline V gene are SGHTA and FQGNSA. From its cysteine to its phenylalanine, the CDR3 spans 15 amino acids. Of the read, only the CDR3 DNA is kept; its 45 bases are in frame from base 1. From V the trimming removes 1 base and from J it removes 9 bases, while the gene matches leave 4 bases of the junction unaccounted for. The sequencing sample was made of peripheral blood. The V gene is TRBV7-2 and the J gene is TRBJ1-6; TRBD1 fits 9 bases in the junction. The receptor was derived from a man at least 80 years old with active COVID-19. The sequenced DNA: TGTGCCAGCAGCTTAGATCGACAGGGGGTTTCACCCCTCCACTTT. Translation gives CASSLDRQGVSPLHF.